These T cell receptor beta chains were read from a single sample in a study of shared clonotypes between healthy human individuals. Some clones are missing from TCRdb's copy, which holds only in-frame ones; the method was immunoSEQ multiplex PCR. Seen here are 2 million to 2.5 million clones, approximately 95% observed once, and the top ten hold around 0.13%. The sample comprised naive CD4+ T cells sorted from blood. These receptors all come from a man between 18 and 29 years old in good health. The CDR3 runs from the conserved cysteine through the conserved F or W. A D gene is named only where the DNA matches it firmly. Some rows have no size entry. The others give once, few or many, or a class for an expanded clone.

V: TRBV30
D: NA
size: NA
J: TRBJ2-1
CDR3: CAWDLSSYNEQFF
DNA: TGTGCCTGGGATTTGAGCTCCTACAATGAGCAGTTCTTC

V: TRBV27
D: TRBD1
size: NA
J: TRBJ2-1
CDR3: CASSWTGWTYNEQFF
DNA: TGTGCCAGCAGCTGGACAGGGTGGACCTACAATGAGCAGTTCTTC

V: TRBV5-4
D: NA
size: NA
J: TRBJ1-3
CDR3: CASSPGRVRGNTIYF
DNA: TGTGCCAGCAGCCCCGGCAGGGTTCGGGGAAACACCATATATTTT

V: TRBV19
D: NA
size: NA
J: TRBJ2-5
CDR3: CASSIGPEKGGETQYF
DNA: TGTGCCAGTAGTATAGGACCAGAAAAAGGTGGAGAGACCCAGTACTTC

V: TRBV7-9
D: NA
size: NA
J: TRBJ2-2
CDR3: CASRPLDTGELFF
DNA: TGTGCCAGCAGACCTCTTGACACCGGGGAGCTGTTTTTT

V: TRBV7-7
D: TRBD1
size: NA
J: TRBJ2-3
CDR3: CASSSGTGPTDTQYF
DNA: TGTGCTAGCAGCTCCGGGACAGGACCCACAGATACGCAGTATTTT

V: TRBV18
D: TRBD2
size: NA
J: TRBJ2-2
CDR3: CASSPGLAAPGELFF
DNA: TGTGCCAGCTCACCGGGACTAGCGGCTCCCGGGGAGCTGTTTTTT

V: TRBV5-1
D: NA
size: NA
J: TRBJ2-1
CDR3: CASSLALSLEGEQFF
DNA: TGCGCCAGCAGCTTGGCCCTCTCACTAGAAGGTGAGCAGTTCTTC

V: TRBV9
D: NA
size: NA
J: TRBJ2-7
CDR3: CASSVDSNYEQYF
DNA: TGTGCCAGCAGCGTGGACAGTAACTACGAGCAGTACTTC

V: TRBV30
D: NA
size: NA
J: TRBJ2-7
CDR3: CAWSAPGAGEKVQYF
DNA: TGTGCCTGGAGTGCCCCTGGGGCAGGTGAAAAGGTACAGTACTTC

V: TRBV5-4
D: TRBD2
size: NA
J: TRBJ2-3
CDR3: CASSSYLAGVTDTQYF
DNA: TGTGCCAGCAGCTCATACCTAGCGGGAGTCACAGATACGCAGTATTTT

V: TRBV2
D: TRBD2
size: NA
J: TRBJ2-3
CDR3: CASSALAGDSSTDTQYF
DNA: TGTGCCAGCAGTGCTCTAGCGGGGGACTCTAGCACAGATACGCAGTATTTT

V: TRBV7-7
D: TRBD1
size: NA
J: TRBJ2-5
CDR3: CASSLRQGIQETQYF
DNA: TGTGCTAGCAGCTTACGACAGGGTATCCAAGAGACCCAGTACTTC

V: TRBV18
D: TRBD1
size: NA
J: TRBJ1-2
CDR3: CASSPLLTGNGYTF
DNA: TGTGCCAGCTCACCTCTCCTGACAGGGAATGGCTACACCTTC

V: TRBV5-4
D: NA
size: once
J: TRBJ1-3
CDR3: CASSAGTSGNTIYF
DNA: TGTGCCAGCAGCGCCGGGACCTCTGGAAACACCATATATTTT

V: TRBV30
D: NA
size: NA
J: TRBJ1-4
CDR3: CAAGQNEKLFF
DNA: TGTGCAGCCGGGCAGAATGAAAAACTGTTTTTT

V: TRBV18
D: TRBD1
size: NA
J: TRBJ2-7
CDR3: CASSTGEILYEQYF
DNA: TGTGCCAGCTCAACAGGGGAGATCCTCTACGAGCAGTACTTC

V: TRBV18
D: TRBD1
size: NA
J: TRBJ1-4
CDR3: CASSPYKLRGLDEKLFF
DNA: TGTGCCAGCTCACCCTATAAACTCAGGGGGCTCGATGAAAAACTGTTTTTT

V: TRBV5-1
D: NA
size: NA
J: TRBJ1-1
CDR3: CASSLDRQNTEAFF
DNA: TGCGCCAGCAGCTTGGACAGGCAGAACACTGAAGCTTTCTTT

V: TRBV6-1
D: NA
size: NA
J: TRBJ2-2
CDR3: CASSSSPNTGELFF
DNA: TGTGCCAGCAGCTCCTCACCGAACACCGGGGAGCTGTTTTTT

V: TRBV30
D: NA
size: NA
J: TRBJ1-6
CDR3: CAWSVPNWANQNSPLHF
DNA: TGTGCCTGGAGTGTACCCAATTGGGCAAATCAAAATTCACCCCTCCACTTT

V: TRBV7-2
D: NA
size: NA
J: TRBJ2-7
CDR3: CASSLGGSSLVGEQYF
DNA: TGTGCCAGCAGCTTAGGTGGGTCTTCGCTGGTCGGCGAGCAGTACTTC

V: TRBV19
D: NA
size: NA
J: TRBJ1-5
CDR3: CASSFREGGNQPQHF
DNA: TGTGCCAGTAGTTTCCGAGAAGGTGGCAATCAGCCCCAGCATTTT

V: TRBV6-5
D: TRBD1
size: NA
J: TRBJ1-1
CDR3: CASRQGPSTEAFF
DNA: TGTGCCAGCAGACAGGGGCCGAGCACTGAAGCTTTCTTT

V: TRBV7-2
D: NA
size: NA
J: TRBJ2-7
CDR3: CASSQSLGEQYF
DNA: TGTGCCAGCAGCCAAAGTCTGGGCGAGCAGTACTTC

V: TRBV7-2
D: NA
size: NA
J: TRBJ2-7
CDR3: CASSLIGQPSSYEQYF
DNA: TGTGCCAGCAGCCTAATAGGACAGCCTTCCTCCTACGAGCAGTACTTC

V: TRBV6-5
D: TRBD2
size: NA
J: TRBJ2-2
CDR3: CASSYLTSGGTGELFF
DNA: TGTGCCAGCAGTTACCTTACTAGCGGCGGCACCGGGGAGCTGTTTTTT

V: TRBV18
D: NA
size: NA
J: TRBJ1-2
CDR3: CASSPLKDGLVPNGYTF
DNA: TGTGCCAGCTCACCTCTAAAGGACGGACTAGTTCCGAATGGCTACACCTTC

V: TRBV9
D: NA
size: few
J: TRBJ1-5
CDR3: CASSVGGLQPQHF
DNA: TGTGCCAGCAGCGTAGGGGGTTTACAGCCCCAGCATTTT

V: TRBV4-3
D: TRBD1
size: NA
J: TRBJ2-7
CDR3: CASSQGRDRVHEQYF
DNA: TGCGCCAGCAGCCAAGGCCGGGACAGGGTACACGAGCAGTACTTC

V: TRBV10-3
D: NA
size: NA
J: TRBJ1-4
CDR3: CAISDLNRAGEKLFF
DNA: TGTGCCATCAGTGACCTCAACAGGGCGGGGGAAAAACTGTTTTTT

V: TRBV28
D: TRBD1
size: once
J: TRBJ1-5
CDR3: CASSFPRQGEGNQPQHF
DNA: TGTGCCAGCAGTTTCCCCCGACAGGGTGAGGGCAATCAGCCCCAGCATTTT

V: TRBV11-2
D: NA
size: NA
J: TRBJ2-5
CDR3: CASSFSGSNSETQYF
DNA: TGTGCCAGCAGCTTTTCTGGCTCAAACTCGGAGACCCAGTACTTC

V: TRBV5-6
D: TRBD1
size: NA
J: TRBJ1-2
CDR3: CASSSQGTYGYTF
DNA: TGTGCCAGCAGCTCACAGGGGACCTATGGCTACACCTTC

V: TRBV27
D: TRBD1
size: NA
J: TRBJ2-1
CDR3: CASSPRTGGAYNEQFF
DNA: TGTGCCAGCAGTCCCCGGACAGGGGGCGCCTACAATGAGCAGTTCTTC

V: TRBV11-2
D: NA
size: NA
J: TRBJ1-3
CDR3: CASSPRPRGLGSNTIYF
DNA: TGTGCCAGCAGCCCCCGCCCCCGGGGGCTGGGGAGCAACACCATATATTTT

V: TRBV28
D: NA
size: NA
J: TRBJ2-7
CDR3: CASSRTGLYEQYF
DNA: TGTGCCAGCAGCCGAACAGGGCTCTACGAGCAGTACTTC

V: TRBV7-2
D: NA
size: NA
J: TRBJ2-7
CDR3: CASSSDLTVATYEQYF
DNA: TGTGCCAGCAGCTCCGACCTGACAGTGGCGACCTACGAGCAGTACTTC

V: TRBV7-2
D: NA
size: NA
J: TRBJ2-7
CDR3: CASSPSVGPYEQYF
DNA: TGTGCCAGCAGCCCGTCAGTGGGCCCCTACGAGCAGTACTTC

V: TRBV5-3
D: NA
size: NA
J: TRBJ2-2
CDR3: CARSLTLSGARRTGELFF
DNA: TGTGCCAGAAGCTTGACACTTTCCGGGGCCCGACGCACCGGGGAGCTGTTTTTT

V: TRBV6-5
D: TRBD2
size: once
J: TRBJ2-1
CDR3: CASSYLAGGPSEQFF
DNA: TGTGCCAGCAGTTACCTAGCGGGAGGGCCGAGTGAGCAGTTCTTC

V: TRBV25-1
D: NA
size: NA
J: TRBJ2-3
CDR3: CASSAGASGSDTQYF
DNA: TGTGCCAGCTCAGCAGGGGCTAGCGGATCAGATACGCAGTATTTT

V: TRBV7-9
D: NA
size: once
J: TRBJ2-5
CDR3: CASSFRRDIQETQYF
DNA: TGTGCCAGCAGCTTTAGACGGGACATCCAAGAGACCCAGTACTTC

V: TRBV2
D: NA
size: NA
J: TRBJ1-3
CDR3: CASRGRAGNTIYF
DNA: TGTGCCAGCAGGGGGCGAGCTGGAAACACCATATATTTT

V: TRBV5-1
D: NA
size: once
J: TRBJ2-7
CDR3: CASSLQPSYEQYF
DNA: TGCGCCAGCAGCTTACAGCCCTCCTACGAGCAGTACTTC

V: TRBV5-1
D: NA
size: NA
J: TRBJ2-4
CDR3: CASSATTRGAKNIQYF
DNA: TGCGCCAGCAGCGCCACTACTCGGGGAGCCAAAAACATTCAGTACTTC

V: TRBV19
D: NA
size: NA
J: TRBJ2-7
CDR3: CASSIDGTQRSYEQYF
DNA: TGTGCCAGTAGTATAGACGGGACACAAAGATCCTACGAGCAGTACTTC

V: TRBV14
D: NA
size: NA
J: TRBJ2-7
CDR3: CASSQDRGVVLEQYF
DNA: TGTGCCAGCAGCCAAGATCGCGGAGTTGTCCTCGAGCAGTACTTC

V: TRBV6-1
D: TRBD1
size: NA
J: TRBJ2-7
CDR3: CASTRGDRVNEQYF
DNA: TGTGCCAGCACCCGAGGGGACAGGGTCAACGAGCAGTACTTC

V: TRBV11-2
D: NA
size: NA
J: TRBJ1-1
CDR3: CASSLGSRGTEAFF
DNA: TGTGCCAGCAGCTTAGGAAGTAGGGGTACTGAAGCTTTCTTT

V: TRBV6-1
D: NA
size: NA
J: TRBJ2-7
CDR3: CASRVAPYEQYF
DNA: TGTGCCAGCAGAGTAGCTCCCTACGAGCAGTACTTC

V: TRBV29-1
D: TRBD2
size: NA
J: TRBJ2-2
CDR3: CSVEGSGRVGTGELFF
DNA: TGCAGCGTTGAAGGAAGCGGGAGGGTGGGTACCGGGGAGCTGTTTTTT

V: TRBV28
D: NA
size: NA
J: TRBJ1-5
CDR3: CASSLLGSVGNQPQHF
DNA: TGTGCCAGCAGTTTATTAGGGTCGGTCGGCAATCAGCCCCAGCATTTT

V: TRBV2
D: NA
size: NA
J: TRBJ2-7
CDR3: CASGRDLGRTYEQYF
DNA: TGTGCCAGCGGAAGAGACCTAGGACGGACCTACGAGCAGTACTTC

V: TRBV9
D: NA
size: NA
J: TRBJ2-7
CDR3: CASSVGVADSYEQYF
DNA: TGTGCCAGCAGCGTAGGGGTAGCGGACTCCTACGAGCAGTACTTC

V: TRBV2
D: NA
size: NA
J: TRBJ1-5
CDR3: CASSFTTGGPNSNQPQHF
DNA: TGTGCCAGCAGCTTTACGACAGGAGGTCCGAATAGCAATCAGCCCCAGCATTTT